This T cell receptor beta chain was sequenced for a study of human T cells and chemical hapten exposure. On the study more broadly: Sensitization employed 2% DPC on approximately 2 cm by approximately 2 cm of upper inner arm skin. Patients, largely female, had alopecia areata, totalis or universalis. General study results and limits: TCRs whose frequency exceeded 1 in 1000 remained the same following DPC sensitization. In the PT1 data, expanded TCR counts showed a positive correlation with patch test score.

Germline CDR1 and CDR2: SGDLS and YYNGEE. V shed 3 bases and J shed 1 base, with 7 bases lying between them. The CDR3 runs to 13 residues. Time point noted: patch test 2, 6 weeks after DPC sensitization. The treatment is: therapeutic diphenylcyclopropenone sensitization with weekly scalp DPC. Turning to this clonotype: Its antigen remains unidentified.

MiXCR, run by TCRdb on the RACE reads, gives a single entry per CDR3 protein. The profile shows under 450,000 distinct CDR3 sequences, 6% to 7% of them singletons. V is TRBV9 and J is TRBJ1-2, with D unclear. The TCR originated in a woman younger than 35 with alopecia areata. Some clones in this sample may be carry-over from other donors' samples. The starting material was whole blood, obtained in connection with sensitization to the hapten diphenylcyclopropenone (DPC). CDR3 DNA: TGTGCCAGCAGCGCTCCAGATAACTATGGCTACACCTTC. This codes for CASSAPDNYGYTF. Using reference TRBV9 and TRBJ1-2 for the parts outside the CDR3, the full variable domain is DSGVTQTPKHLITATGQRVTLRCSPRSGDLSVYWYQQSLDQGLQFLIQYYNGEERAKGNILERFSAQQFPDLHSELNLSSLELGDSALYFCASSAPDNYGYTFGSGTRLTVV.